Listed below are T cell receptor beta chains from one sample, sequenced in a study of T cells in tumors after PD-1 blockade. Some clones are missing from TCRdb's copy, which holds only in-frame ones; the method was immunoSEQ multiplex PCR. Counted here are about 48,000 clones, over 70% occurring once; the ten biggest clones make up just over 4%. This specimen consisted of PBMCs, obtained before anti-PD-1 treatment. Every receptor here comes from a human donor with basal cell carcinoma. Both conserved end residues are trimmed from each CDR3. The D gene is left open where the match is weak.

V gene: TRBV10-3
D gene: -
J gene: TRBJ2-3
CDR3 protein: AISEAGSSTDTQY

V gene: TRBV12-3/TRBV12-4
D gene: -
J gene: TRBJ2-1
CDR3 protein: ASSGDGYNEQF

V gene: TRBV27
D gene: -
J gene: TRBJ2-3
CDR3 protein: ASSILGSDTDTQY

V gene: TRBV27
D gene: TRBD1
J gene: TRBJ1-1
CDR3 protein: ATRTGGTEAF

V gene: TRBV18
D gene: -
J gene: TRBJ2-7
CDR3 protein: ASSPLSSYEQY

V gene: TRBV5-1
D gene: TRBD2
J gene: TRBJ2-5
CDR3 protein: ASSPGTSVLNRETQY

V gene: TRBV11-3
D gene: -
J gene: TRBJ2-1
CDR3 protein: ASSLGDTMNEQF

V gene: TRBV6-1
D gene: -
J gene: TRBJ1-3
CDR3 protein: ASSEGNSGNTIY

V gene: TRBV4-1
D gene: -
J gene: TRBJ2-2
CDR3 protein: ASSPRTQTGELF

V gene: TRBV7-2
D gene: TRBD2
J gene: TRBJ2-5
CDR3 protein: ASSLGWLAGGKETQY

V gene: TRBV19
D gene: -
J gene: TRBJ1-1
CDR3 protein: ASSGRGNTEAF

V gene: TRBV4-2
D gene: -
J gene: TRBJ2-7
CDR3 protein: ASSQEPSLVYEQY

V gene: TRBV7-9
D gene: -
J gene: TRBJ2-5
CDR3 protein: ASSPYAGTFEETQY

V gene: TRBV28
D gene: -
J gene: TRBJ2-1
CDR3 protein: ASSFRTASYNEQF

V gene: TRBV19
D gene: TRBD1
J gene: TRBJ2-1
CDR3 protein: ASSPGTGGRNEQF

V gene: TRBV2
D gene: -
J gene: TRBJ1-4
CDR3 protein: ASSAGYNEKLF

V gene: TRBV28
D gene: TRBD1
J gene: TRBJ2-3
CDR3 protein: ASRSGQGETDTQY

V gene: TRBV6-6
D gene: -
J gene: TRBJ1-1
CDR3 protein: ASSLSSRGAEAF

V gene: TRBV27
D gene: TRBD1
J gene: TRBJ1-2
CDR3 protein: ASSFSGTGYGYT

V gene: TRBV19
D gene: -
J gene: TRBJ1-5
CDR3 protein: ASSIVRGLGDQPQH

V gene: TRBV9
D gene: TRBD2
J gene: TRBJ2-7
CDR3 protein: ASSPDSGGASYEQY

V gene: TRBV7-9
D gene: -
J gene: TRBJ1-4
CDR3 protein: ASSPGRNIDATNEKLF

V gene: TRBV7-6
D gene: TRBD2
J gene: TRBJ2-5
CDR3 protein: ASTTSGDPRETQY

V gene: TRBV5-1
D gene: TRBD1
J gene: TRBJ1-3
CDR3 protein: ASSLDRAGNTIY

V gene: TRBV5-4
D gene: -
J gene: TRBJ2-7
CDR3 protein: ATRPGGKENEQY

V gene: TRBV5-6
D gene: -
J gene: TRBJ1-1
CDR3 protein: ASSLGRGYTEAF

V gene: TRBV4-2
D gene: -
J gene: TRBJ1-5
CDR3 protein: ASSRGFSNQPQH

V gene: TRBV4-1
D gene: -
J gene: TRBJ1-1
CDR3 protein: ASFNPAGENTEAF

V gene: TRBV7-7
D gene: -
J gene: TRBJ2-5
CDR3 protein: ASSPGLSGQETQY

V gene: TRBV2
D gene: -
J gene: TRBJ2-7
CDR3 protein: ASSGIYEQY

V gene: TRBV5-6
D gene: TRBD2
J gene: TRBJ2-1
CDR3 protein: ASSFTSGGYNEQF

V gene: TRBV19
D gene: TRBD1
J gene: TRBJ2-5
CDR3 protein: ASRPGTGGIETQY

V gene: TRBV5-4
D gene: -
J gene: TRBJ1-5
CDR3 protein: ASSAGSFNQPQH

V gene: TRBV5-1
D gene: -
J gene: TRBJ2-1
CDR3 protein: ASSGDYHEQF

V gene: TRBV6-5
D gene: TRBD2
J gene: TRBJ2-7
CDR3 protein: ASRRDYSYEQY

V gene: TRBV28
D gene: TRBD1
J gene: TRBJ1-5
CDR3 protein: ASKVTGVLQPQH

V gene: TRBV6-5
D gene: -
J gene: TRBJ2-3
CDR3 protein: ASSYSGWGDTQY

V gene: TRBV6-5
D gene: TRBD1
J gene: TRBJ2-7
CDR3 protein: ATTADDRGHEQY

V gene: TRBV15
D gene: TRBD1
J gene: TRBJ1-2
CDR3 protein: ATAGTGSTMNGYT

V gene: TRBV7-2
D gene: -
J gene: TRBJ2-1
CDR3 protein: ASSLGRGAKGYNEQF

V gene: TRBV5-1
D gene: -
J gene: TRBJ2-5
CDR3 protein: ASSLTGRQETQY

V gene: TRBV5-4
D gene: TRBD1
J gene: TRBJ1-1
CDR3 protein: ASSLTGGVNTEAF

V gene: TRBV28
D gene: -
J gene: TRBJ1-2
CDR3 protein: ASSLGSNYGYT

V gene: TRBV30
D gene: -
J gene: TRBJ2-5
CDR3 protein: AWSAQMGRETQY

V gene: TRBV9
D gene: TRBD1
J gene: TRBJ2-5
CDR3 protein: ASSVGGGDRATETQY